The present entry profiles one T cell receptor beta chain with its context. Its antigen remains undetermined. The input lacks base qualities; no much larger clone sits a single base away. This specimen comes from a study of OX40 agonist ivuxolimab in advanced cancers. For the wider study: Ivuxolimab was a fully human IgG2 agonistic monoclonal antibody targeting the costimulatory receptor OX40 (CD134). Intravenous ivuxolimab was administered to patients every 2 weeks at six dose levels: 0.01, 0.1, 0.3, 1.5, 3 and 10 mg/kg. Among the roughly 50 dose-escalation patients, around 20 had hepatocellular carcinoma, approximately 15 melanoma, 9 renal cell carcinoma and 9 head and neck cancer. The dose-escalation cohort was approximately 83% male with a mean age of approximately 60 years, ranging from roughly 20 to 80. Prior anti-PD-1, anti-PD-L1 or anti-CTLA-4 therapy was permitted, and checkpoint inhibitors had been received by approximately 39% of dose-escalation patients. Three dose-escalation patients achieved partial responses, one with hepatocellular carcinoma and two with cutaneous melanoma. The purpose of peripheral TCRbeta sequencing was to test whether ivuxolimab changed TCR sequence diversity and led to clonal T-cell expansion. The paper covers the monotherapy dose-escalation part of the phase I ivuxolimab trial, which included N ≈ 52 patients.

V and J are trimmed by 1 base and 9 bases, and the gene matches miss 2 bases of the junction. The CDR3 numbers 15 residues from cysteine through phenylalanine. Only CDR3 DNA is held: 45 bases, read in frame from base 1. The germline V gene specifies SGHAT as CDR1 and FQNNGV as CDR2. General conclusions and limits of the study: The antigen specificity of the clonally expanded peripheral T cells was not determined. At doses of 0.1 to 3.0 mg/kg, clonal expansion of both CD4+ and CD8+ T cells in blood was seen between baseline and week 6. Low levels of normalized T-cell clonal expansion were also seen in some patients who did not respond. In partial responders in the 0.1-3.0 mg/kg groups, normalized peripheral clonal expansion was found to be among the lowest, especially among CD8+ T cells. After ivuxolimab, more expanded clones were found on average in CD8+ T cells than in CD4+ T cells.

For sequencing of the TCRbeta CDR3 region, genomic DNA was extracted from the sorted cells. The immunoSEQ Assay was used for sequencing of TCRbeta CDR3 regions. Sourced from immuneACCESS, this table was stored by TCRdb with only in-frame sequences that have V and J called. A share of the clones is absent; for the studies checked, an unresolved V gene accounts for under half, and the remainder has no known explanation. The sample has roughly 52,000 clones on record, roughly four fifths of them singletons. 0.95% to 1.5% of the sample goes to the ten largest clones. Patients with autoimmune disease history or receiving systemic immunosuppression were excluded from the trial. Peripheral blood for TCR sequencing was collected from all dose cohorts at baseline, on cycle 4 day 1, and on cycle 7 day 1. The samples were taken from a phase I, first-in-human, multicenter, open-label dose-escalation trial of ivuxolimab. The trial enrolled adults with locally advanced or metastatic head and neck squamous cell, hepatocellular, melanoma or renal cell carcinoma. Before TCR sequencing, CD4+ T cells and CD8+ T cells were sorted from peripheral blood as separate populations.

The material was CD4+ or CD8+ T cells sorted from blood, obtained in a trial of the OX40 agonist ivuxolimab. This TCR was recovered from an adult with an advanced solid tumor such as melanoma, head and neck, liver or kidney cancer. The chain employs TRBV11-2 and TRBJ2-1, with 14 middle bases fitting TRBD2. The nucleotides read TGTGCCAGCAGCTTAGTAGGGACTAGCGGGAGTGAGCAGTTCTTC. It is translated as CASSLVGTSGSEQFF.